These T cell receptor beta chains were read from a single sample in a study of CD8 T cells in ankylosing spondylitis. TCRdb reprocessed the 5' RACE reads via MiXCR and lists one record per CDR3 protein. The table lists a few hundred thousand distinct CDR3 sequences, about 20% of them singletons, with about 3.7% in the top ten. The specimen was blood, either unsorted or a sorted T cell fraction (not recorded which). The receptors come from a female donor with ankylosing spondylitis or in good health (not recorded which). Each CDR3 is given with its conserved first and last residue. A D gene is named only where the DNA matches it firmly. A row's size may be missing; if present it is once, few, many or a size class.

clone size	CDR3 length	V gene	J gene	D gene	CDR3 DNA	CDR3 protein
NA	10	TRBV28	TRBJ1-2	NA	TGTGCTAGCTTTAATCGAGGCTACACCTTC	CASFNRGYTF
many	14	TRBV29-1	TRBJ1-1	NA	TGCAGCGGGGGGACACTCCGATCGAACACTGAAGCTTTCTTT	CSGGTLRSNTEAFF
NA	17	TRBV11-2	TRBJ2-7	NA	TGTGCCAGCAGCTCGGGGTTTGCGGTACAAGCCTTCTACGAGCAGTACTTC	CASSSGFAVQAFYEQYF
NA	9	TRBV20-1	TRBJ1-2	NA	TGCAGCATGATCTATGGCTACACCTTC	CSMIYGYTF
few	15	TRBV7-2	TRBJ2-2	NA	TGTGCCAGCAGCCTGTCCGTCGGCGGGACCGGGGAGCTGTTTTTT	CASSLSVGGTGELFF
few	15	TRBV6-1	TRBJ2-2	TRBD2	TGTGCCAGCAGTGAAGTCAGCGGGAGGGCCGGGGAGCTGTTTTTT	CASSEVSGRAGELFF
few	15	TRBV18	TRBJ2-3	NA	TGTGCCAGCTCGTCTCAGACAGGACGCACAGATACGCAGTATTTT	CASSSQTGRTDTQYF
few	15	TRBV7-2	TRBJ2-1	TRBD2	TGTGCCAGCAGGCCCCAAGGTAGCGGGAGCAATGAGCAGTTCTTC	CASRPQGSGSNEQFF
few	15	TRBV20-1	TRBJ2-5	TRBD2	TGCAGTGCTAGATCGGCTAGCGGGAGAACAGAGACCCAGTACTTC	CSARSASGRTETQYF
many	11	TRBV6-5	TRBJ2-1	NA	TGTGCCACCGTTAACTACAATGAGCAGTTCTTC	CATVNYNEQFF